The present T cell receptor beta chain was sequenced within a study of T cell responses to AZD1222 COVID-19 vaccine. Findings and limits, study-wide: Dominant at 160-218 and 743-854, vaccine-associated CD4 TCRs also spanned spike. Spike-specific TCRs gained breadth and depth after people received two AZD1222 doses.

Trimming cost V 5 bases and J 4 bases, with 17 bases left between them. Germline CDR1 is MDHEN and CDR2 is SYDVKM. The CDR3 contains 15 residues. Assay: immunoSEQ multiplex PCR; the TCRdb copy retains only in-frame clones and omits some. The sample includes approximately 97,000 clones, about 88% seen only once; the top ten take 5%. Notes on this clone: Its antigen is not identified.

This clonotype originated in an adult in good health. The material was peripheral blood, obtained on day 0 of AZD1222 vaccination. V usage is TRBV28 and J usage is TRBJ1-2, with D unclear. The DNA for the CDR3 is TGTGCCAGCAGTCCATCCGACCGGGAACTCTATGGCTACACCTTC. Its protein is CASSPSDRELYGYTF.